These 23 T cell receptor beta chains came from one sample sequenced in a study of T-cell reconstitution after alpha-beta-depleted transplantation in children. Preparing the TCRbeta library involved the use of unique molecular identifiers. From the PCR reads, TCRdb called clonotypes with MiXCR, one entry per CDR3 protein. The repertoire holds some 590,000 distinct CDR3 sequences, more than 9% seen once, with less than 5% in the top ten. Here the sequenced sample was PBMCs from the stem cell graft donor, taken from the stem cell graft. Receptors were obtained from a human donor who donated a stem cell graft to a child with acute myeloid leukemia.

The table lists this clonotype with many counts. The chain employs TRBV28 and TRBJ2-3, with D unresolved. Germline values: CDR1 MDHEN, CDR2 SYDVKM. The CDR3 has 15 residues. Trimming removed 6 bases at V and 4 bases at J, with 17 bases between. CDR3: CASSRPVIEADTQYF. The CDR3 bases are TGTGCCAGCAGCAGGCCGGTCATCGAGGCAGATACGCAGTATTTT.

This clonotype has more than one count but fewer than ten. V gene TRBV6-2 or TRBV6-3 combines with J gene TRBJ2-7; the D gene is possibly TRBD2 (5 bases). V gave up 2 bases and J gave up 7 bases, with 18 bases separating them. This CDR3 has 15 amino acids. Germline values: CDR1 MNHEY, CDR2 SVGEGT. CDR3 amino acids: CASSYQIGLDGEQYF. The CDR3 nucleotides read TGTGCCAGCAGTTACCAAATCGGACTGGACGGGGAGCAGTACTTC.

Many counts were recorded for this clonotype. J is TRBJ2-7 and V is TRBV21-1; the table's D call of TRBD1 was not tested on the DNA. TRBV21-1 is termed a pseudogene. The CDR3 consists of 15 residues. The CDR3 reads CASSRGGTGSYEQYF. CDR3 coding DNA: TGTGCCAGCAGTCGCGGGGGGACAGGATCCTACGAGCAGTACTTC.

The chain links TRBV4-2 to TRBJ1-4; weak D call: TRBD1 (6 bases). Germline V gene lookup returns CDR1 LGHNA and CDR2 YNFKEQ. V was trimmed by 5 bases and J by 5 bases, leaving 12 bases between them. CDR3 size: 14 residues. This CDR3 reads CASSRGEGNEKLFF. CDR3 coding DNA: TGTGCCAGCAGCAGGGGGGAAGGGAATGAAAAACTGTTTTTT.

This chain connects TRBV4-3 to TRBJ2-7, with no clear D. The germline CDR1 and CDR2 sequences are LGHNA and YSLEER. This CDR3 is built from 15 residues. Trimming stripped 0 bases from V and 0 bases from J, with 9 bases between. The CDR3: CASSQDTASSYEQYF. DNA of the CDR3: TGCGCCAGCAGCCAAGACACGGCTAGCTCCTACGAGCAGTACTTC.

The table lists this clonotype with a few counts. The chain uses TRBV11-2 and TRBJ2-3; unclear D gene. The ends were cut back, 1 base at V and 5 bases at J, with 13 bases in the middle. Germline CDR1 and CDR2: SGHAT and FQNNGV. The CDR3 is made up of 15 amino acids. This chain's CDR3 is CASSLVGSPEDTQYF. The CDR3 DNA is TGTGCCAGCAGCTTAGTGGGCAGCCCCGAAGATACGCAGTATTTT.

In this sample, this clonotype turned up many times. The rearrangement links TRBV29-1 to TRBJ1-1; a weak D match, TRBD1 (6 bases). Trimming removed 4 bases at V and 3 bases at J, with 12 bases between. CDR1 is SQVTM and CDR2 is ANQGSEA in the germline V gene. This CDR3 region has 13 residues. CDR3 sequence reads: CSVVGGVDTEAFF. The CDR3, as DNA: TGCAGCGTTGTCGGGGGCGTCGACACTGAAGCTTTCTTT.

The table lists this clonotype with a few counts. CDR3 protein: CSAQVKLNTEAFF. The DNA of the CDR3 is TGCAGCGCCCAGGTAAAACTGAACACTGAAGCTTTCTTT. The V and J genes are TRBV29-1 and TRBJ1-1; D gene uncertain. CDR3 size: 13 residues. Germline-derived CDR1 and CDR2 are SQVTM and ANQGSEA. Deletions cut 7 bases from V and 0 bases from J, with 12 bases between.

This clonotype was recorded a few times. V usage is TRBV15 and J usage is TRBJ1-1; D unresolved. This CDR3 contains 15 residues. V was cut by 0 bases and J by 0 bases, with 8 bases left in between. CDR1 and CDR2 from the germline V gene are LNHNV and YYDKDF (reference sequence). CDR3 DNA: TGTGCCACCAGCAGAGATCAAGCTATGAACACTGAAGCTTTCTTT. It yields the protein CATSRDQAMNTEAFF.

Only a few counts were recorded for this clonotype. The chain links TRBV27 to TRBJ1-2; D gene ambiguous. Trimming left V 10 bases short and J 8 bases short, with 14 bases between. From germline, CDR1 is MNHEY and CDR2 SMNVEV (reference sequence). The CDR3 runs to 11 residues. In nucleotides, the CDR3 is TGTGCCACCTCGAACGGGCGAGGCTACACCTTC. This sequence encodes CATSNGRGYTF.

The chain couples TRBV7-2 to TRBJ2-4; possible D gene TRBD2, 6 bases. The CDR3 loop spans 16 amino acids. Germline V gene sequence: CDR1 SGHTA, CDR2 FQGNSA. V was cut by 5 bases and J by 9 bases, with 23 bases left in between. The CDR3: CASSRGVFTQDGIQYF. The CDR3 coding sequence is TGTGCCAGCAGCCGCGGGGTTTTCACCCAAGACGGCATTCAGTACTTC.

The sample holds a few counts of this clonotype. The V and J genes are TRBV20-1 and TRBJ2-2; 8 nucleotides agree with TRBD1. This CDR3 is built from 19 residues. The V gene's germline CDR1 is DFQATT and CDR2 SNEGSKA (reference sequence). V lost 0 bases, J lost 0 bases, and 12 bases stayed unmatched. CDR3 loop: CSARDLSGLQGANTGELFF. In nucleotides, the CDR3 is TGCAGTGCTAGAGATCTATCGGGATTACAGGGGGCGAACACCGGGGAGCTGTTTTTT.

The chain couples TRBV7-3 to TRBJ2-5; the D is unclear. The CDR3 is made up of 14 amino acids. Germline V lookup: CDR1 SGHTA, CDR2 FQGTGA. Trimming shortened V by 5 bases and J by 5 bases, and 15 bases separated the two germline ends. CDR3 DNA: TGTGCCAGCAGCCCCCAGCCCGGCGGTGAGACCCAGTACTTC. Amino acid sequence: CASSPQPGGETQYF.

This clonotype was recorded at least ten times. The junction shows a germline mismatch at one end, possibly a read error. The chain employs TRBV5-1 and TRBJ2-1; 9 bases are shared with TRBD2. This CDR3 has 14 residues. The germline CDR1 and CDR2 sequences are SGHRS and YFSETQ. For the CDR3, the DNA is TGTGCCAGCAGTTTAGCGGGAGACTACAATGAGCAGTTCTTC. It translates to CASSLAGDYNEQFF.

For the CDR3, the DNA is TGCAGCGCCGAACGGGGCAGGGGCGGGACAGATACGCAGTATTTT. It yields the protein CSAERGRGGTDTQYF. The J gene is TRBJ2-3, the V gene TRBV29-1, with D maybe TRBD1 (6 bases). V was cut by 7 bases and J by 3 bases, with 20 bases left in between. The CDR3 extends over 15 amino acids. CDR1 is SQVTM and CDR2 is ANQGSEA in the germline V gene.

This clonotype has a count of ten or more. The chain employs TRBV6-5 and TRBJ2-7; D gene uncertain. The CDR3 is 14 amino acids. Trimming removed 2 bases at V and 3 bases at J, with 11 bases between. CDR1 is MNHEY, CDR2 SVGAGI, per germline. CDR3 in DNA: TGTGCCAGCAGTTACGGGCCCTCCTACTACGAGCAGTACTTC. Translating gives CASSYGPSYYEQYF.

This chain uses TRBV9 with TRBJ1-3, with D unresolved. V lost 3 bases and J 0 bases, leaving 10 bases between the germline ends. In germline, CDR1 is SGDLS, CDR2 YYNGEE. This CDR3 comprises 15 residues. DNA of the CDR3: TGTGCCAGCAGCGGAAAAGGGTACTCTGGAAACACCATATATTTT. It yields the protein CASSGKGYSGNTIYF.

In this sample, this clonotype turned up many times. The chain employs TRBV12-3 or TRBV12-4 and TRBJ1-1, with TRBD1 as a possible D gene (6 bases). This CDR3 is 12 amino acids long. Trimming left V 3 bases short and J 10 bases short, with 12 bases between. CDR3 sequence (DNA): TGTGCCAGCAGTTTGGGGGCCGTGGGAGCTTTCTTT. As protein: CASSLGAVGAFF.

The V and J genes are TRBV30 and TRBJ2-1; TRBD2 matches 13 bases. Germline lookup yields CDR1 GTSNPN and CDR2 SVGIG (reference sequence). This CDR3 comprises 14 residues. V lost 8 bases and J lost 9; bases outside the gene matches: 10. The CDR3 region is CARTSGRASIEQFF. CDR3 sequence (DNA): TGTGCCCGAACTAGCGGGAGGGCCAGTATTGAGCAGTTCTTC.

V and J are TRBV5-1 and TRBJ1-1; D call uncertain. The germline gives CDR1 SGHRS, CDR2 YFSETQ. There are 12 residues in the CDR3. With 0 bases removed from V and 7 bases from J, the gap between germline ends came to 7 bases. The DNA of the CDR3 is TGCGCCAGCAGCTTGGATCGGTTTGAAGCTTTCTTT. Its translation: CASSLDRFEAFF.

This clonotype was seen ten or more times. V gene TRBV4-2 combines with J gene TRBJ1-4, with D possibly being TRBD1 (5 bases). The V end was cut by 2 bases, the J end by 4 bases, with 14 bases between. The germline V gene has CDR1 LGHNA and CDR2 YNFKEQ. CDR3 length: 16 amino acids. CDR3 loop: CASSQNWGRGNEKLFF. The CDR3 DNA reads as TGTGCCAGCAGCCAAAATTGGGGGAGGGGTAATGAAAAACTGTTTTTT.

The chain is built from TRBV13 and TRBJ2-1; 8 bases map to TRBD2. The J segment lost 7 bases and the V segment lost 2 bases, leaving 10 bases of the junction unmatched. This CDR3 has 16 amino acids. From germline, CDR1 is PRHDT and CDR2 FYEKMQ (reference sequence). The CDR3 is CASSLRPGGPSNEQFF. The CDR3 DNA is TGTGCCAGCAGCTTAAGACCGGGAGGGCCCTCGAATGAGCAGTTCTTC.

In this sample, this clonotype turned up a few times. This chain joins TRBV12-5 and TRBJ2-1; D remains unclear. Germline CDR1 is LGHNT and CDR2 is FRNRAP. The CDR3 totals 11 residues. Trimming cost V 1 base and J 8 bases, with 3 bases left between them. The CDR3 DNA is TGTGCTAGTGGTTTGGGGGATGAGCAGTTCTTC. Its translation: CASGLGDEQFF.